Shown below are 9 T cell receptor gamma chains from a single sample sequenced in a study of Vδ1+ human thymocytes. Findings and limits, study-wide: Thymic TRG and TRD repertoires appeared highly polyclonal.

Sequences come from RNA converted to cDNA by reverse transcription. Multiplex PCR used pooled V-gene forward primers and a constant-region reverse primer to amplify CDR3s. TCRdb reanalysed the multiplex PCR reads with CATT. Of about 11,000 gamma-chain clones in the sample, around 40% were seen once. The antigens of these receptors remain unknown. Input material: Vdelta1+ gamma-delta thymocytes from the thymus. As to subset: FACS-sorted CD3+ TCRalphabeta- TCRVdelta1+ TCRVdelta2- thymocytes. These receptor sequences come from a boy less than two years old who had congenital heart surgery.

V usage is TRGV2 and J usage is TRGJ1 or TRGJ2. Since TCRdb gives no J gene, matching the DNA to germline was used here to assign it. Losses at the gene ends were 4 bases for V and 5 bases for J; bases not matched to a gene: 5. The CDR3 loop spans 12 amino acids. The germline CDR1 and CDR2 sequences are EGSNGY and YDSYNSKV. Written as DNA, the CDR3 is TGTGCCACCTGGGAAGTAGATTATAAGAAACTCTTT. This translates into CATWEVDYKKLF.

This chain connects TRGV3 to TRGJP2. The J gene comes from matching the DNA to germline here; TCRdb lacks it. Germline CDR1 and CDR2: VTNTFY and YDVSTARD (reference sequence). V shed 4 bases, J shed 3 bases, and the junction held 8 bases outside the gene matches. The CDR3 consists of 15 residues. CDR3 amino acids: CATWDGPGSDWIKTF. The CDR3 DNA is TGTGCCACCTGGGATGGGCCGGGTAGTGATTGGATCAAGACGTTT.

About this clone: The sample carries other DNA sequences with the same CDR3. The chain is built from TRGV4 and TRGJ1 or TRGJ2. V was clipped by 0 bases and J by 1 base; unmatched bases: 3. Per germline, CDR1 EGSTGY and CDR2 YDSYTSSV. The CDR3 consists of 14 residues. The CDR3 sequence: CATWDGRNYYKKLF. The CDR3 nucleotides are TGTGCCACCTGGGATGGGCGAAATTATTATAAGAAACTCTTT.

The rearrangement uses TRGV4 and TRGJ1 or TRGJ2. The J gene comes from matching the DNA to germline here; TCRdb lacks it. The length of the CDR3 is 13 residues. The germline gives CDR1 EGSTGY, CDR2 YDSYTSSV. Trimming at V came to 3 bases and at J to 4 bases, leaving 6 bases not matched to a gene. CDR3 sequence: CATWDQVYYKKLF. The CDR3 bases are TGTGCCACCTGGGATCAGGTGTATTATAAGAAACTCTTT.

The chain recombines TRGV5 with TRGJ1 or TRGJ2. Matching the DNA to germline supplied the J gene, which TCRdb does not give. CDR1 and CDR2 from the germline V gene are VINAFY and YDVSNSKD. CDR3 size: 14 residues. The V and J ends lost 0 bases and 2 bases, in that order; junction bases with no gene match: 4. In DNA, the CDR3 is TGTGCCACCTGGGACAGGGCCCATTATTATAAGAAACTCTTT. Its translation: CATWDRAHYYKKLF.

The sample holds a few counts of this clone. The same CDR3 is also encoded by other DNA sequences in this sample. The chain employs TRGV4 and TRGJ1 or TRGJ2. The CDR3 runs 12 residues. V dropped 0 bases and J dropped 6; count of bases not matched to a gene: 2. CDR1 EGSTGY and CDR2 YDSYTSSV come from the germline V gene. The CDR3 spells CATWDGGYKKLF. The CDR3, as DNA: TGTGCCACCTGGGATGGGGGTTATAAGAAACTCTTT.

The chain employs TRGV3 and TRGJ1 or TRGJ2. The J gene, missing from TCRdb, was assigned here through DNA to germline matching. Germline trimming cut 4 bases from V and 4 bases from J; bases unmatched to any gene: 7. This CDR3 spans 13 amino acids. Germline assignment: CDR1 VTNTFY and CDR2 YDVSTARD (reference sequence). This CDR3 reads CATWDGWYYKKLF. The CDR3 coding sequence is TGTGCCACCTGGGATGGCTGGTATTATAAGAAACTCTTT.

V is TRGV3 and J is TRGJ1 or TRGJ2. TCRdb offers no J gene call, so here the DNA was matched to germline to obtain one. The CDR3 consists of 12 residues. V lost 6 bases, J lost 1 base, and 3 bases stayed unmatched. The germline V gene has CDR1 VTNTFY and CDR2 YDVSTARD (reference sequence). The DNA of the CDR3 is TGTGCCACCTGGCCAAATTATTATAAGAAACTCTTT. As protein: CATWPNYYKKLF.

The J gene was recorded as TRGJ1 or TRGJ2; no V gene was called. The CDR3 is 12 residues long. The chain's CDR3 is CATWDRQEEKLF. For the CDR3, the DNA is TGTGCCACCTGGGACAGGCAGGAGGAGAAACTCTTT.